Given below is one T cell receptor (beta chain) in context. Its cognate antigen is unknown. The sample belongs to a study of regulatory T cells in long-lasting Graves disease. Study-wide points: Small sample size may have lowered accuracy. No thyroid tissue was studied; the work used peripheral blood only.

Libraries of TCR beta came from iRepertoire HTBI primers plus Arm-PCR of CDR3 regions. TCRdb passed the multiplex PCR reads through MiXCR, listing each CDR3 protein once. The sample carries almost 450,000 distinct CDR3 sequences, roughly 15% recorded once. Time point specified: newly diagnosed GD, antithyroid drugs for less than 3 months. PBMCs were the source of the RNA used for TCR sequencing. These sequences were also reported in another study, on T cells in Graves' hyperthyroidism and ophthalmopathy. That study adds: Criteria for exclusion of patients were uncontrolled infection, other autoimmune disease, pregnancy or lactation. In making diagnoses, clinical symptoms, serum thyroxine and TRAb, thyroid ultrasound and orbital computed tomography were all used.

The TCR originated in a woman in her 30s with Graves disease. The sequencing used peripheral blood mononuclear cells (PBMCs), collected at new diagnosis, from a patient treated with antithyroid drugs.

This chain's CDR3 is CASGRGAVEPQHF. CDR3 bases: TGTGCCAGTGGCCGGGGGGCGGTCGAACCCCAGCATTTT. This rearrangement joins TRBV12-3 or TRBV12-4 to TRBJ1-5; D is possibly TRBD1 (6 bases). V was cut by 9 bases and J by 10 bases, with 19 bases left in between. CDR3 length equals 13 residues.